This record concerns one TCR beta chain sequence. Its antigen remains undetermined. Base qualities were left out, and no much larger clone turns up one base away. The data stem from a study of OX40 agonist ivuxolimab in advanced cancers. The study in broad terms: Ivuxolimab was an agonistic, fully human IgG2 monoclonal antibody directed against OX40 (CD134), a costimulatory receptor. Intravenous ivuxolimab was administered to patients every 2 weeks at six dose levels: 0.01, 0.1, 0.3, 1.5, 3 and 10 mg/kg. Of the approximately 54 dose-escalation patients, hepatocellular carcinoma was present in about 19, melanoma in approximately 15, renal cell carcinoma in 9 and head and neck cancer in 9. In the dose-escalation cohort, approximately 82% of patients were male, and the mean age was around 65 years with a range of roughly 23 to 79. Patients were allowed to have had prior anti-PD-1, anti-PD-L1 or anti-CTLA-4 therapy, and around 37% of the dose-escalation patients had previously received checkpoint inhibitors. Three dose-escalation patients achieved partial responses, one with hepatocellular carcinoma and two with cutaneous melanoma. Peripheral TCRbeta sequencing was intended to test whether TCR sequence diversity was altered and clonal T-cell expansion was caused by ivuxolimab. The paper describes the monotherapy dose-escalation part (N of about 54 patients) of the phase I trial of ivuxolimab. Overall study results and their limits: Which antigens the clonally expanded peripheral T cells were specific for was not determined. After ivuxolimab, more expanded clones were found on average in CD8+ T cells than in CD4+ T cells. In partial responders in the 0.1-3.0 mg/kg groups, normalized peripheral clonal expansion was found to be among the lowest, especially among CD8+ T cells. Low levels of normalized T-cell clonal expansion were also seen in some patients who did not respond. At doses from 0.1 to 3.0 mg/kg, clonal expansion was seen in both CD4+ and CD8+ blood T cells between baseline and week 6.

Genomic DNA was isolated from the sorted cells so that the TCRbeta CDR3 region could be sequenced. TCRbeta CDR3 regions were sequenced using the immunoSEQ Assay. In TCRdb, the immuneACCESS table is reduced to in-frame sequences with V and J assigned. These tables do not hold every clone; where another copy was compared, an unresolved V gene accounts for under half, and the others remain unexplained. This sample has 37,000 or so clones in its table, and roughly 81% of those were observed once. Jointly, the top ten make up about 17% of the sample. Patients with a history of autoimmune disease or receiving systemic immunosuppression were excluded from the trial. Peripheral blood for TCR sequencing was collected from all dose cohorts at baseline, on cycle 4 day 1, and on cycle 7 day 1. The samples were drawn from a first-in-human, open-label, multicenter phase I dose-escalation trial of ivuxolimab. The trial enrolled adults with locally advanced or metastatic head and neck squamous cell, hepatocellular, melanoma or renal cell carcinoma. Before TCR sequencing, CD4+ and CD8+ T cells were separately sorted from peripheral blood.

Germline trimming amounts to 2 bases on V and 6 bases on J, with 8 as the count of junction bases outside the gene matches. CDR1 and CDR2, per the germline V gene, are SGHAT and FQNNGV. There are 16 amino acids in the CDR3, from cysteine to phenylalanine inclusive. CDR3 DNA is the only sequence kept; it has 48 bases, read in frame from the first base. This receptor was taken from an adult with an advanced solid tumor such as melanoma, head and neck, liver or kidney cancer. Recombination linked TRBV11-2 to TRBJ2-1; 9 junctional bases match TRBD1. The input for sequencing was CD4+ or CD8+ T cells sorted from blood, taken in a trial of the OX40 agonist ivuxolimab. This receptor carries the CDR3 CASSLSNLDRGNEQFF. The bases are TGTGCCAGCAGCTTAAGTAATTTGGACAGGGGCAATGAGCAGTTCTTC.